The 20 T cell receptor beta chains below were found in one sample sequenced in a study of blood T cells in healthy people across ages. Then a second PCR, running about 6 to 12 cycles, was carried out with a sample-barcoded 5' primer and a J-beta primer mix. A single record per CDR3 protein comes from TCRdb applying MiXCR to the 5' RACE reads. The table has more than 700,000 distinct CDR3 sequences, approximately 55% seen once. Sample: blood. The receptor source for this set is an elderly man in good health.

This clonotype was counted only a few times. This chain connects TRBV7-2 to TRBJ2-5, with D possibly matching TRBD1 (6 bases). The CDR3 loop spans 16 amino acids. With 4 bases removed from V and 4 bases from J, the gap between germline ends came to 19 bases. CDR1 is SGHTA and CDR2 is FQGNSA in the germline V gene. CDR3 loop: CASSSAGQRSGETQYF. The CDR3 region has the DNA TGTGCCAGCAGCTCAGCTGGACAGAGATCAGGAGAGACCCAGTACTTC.

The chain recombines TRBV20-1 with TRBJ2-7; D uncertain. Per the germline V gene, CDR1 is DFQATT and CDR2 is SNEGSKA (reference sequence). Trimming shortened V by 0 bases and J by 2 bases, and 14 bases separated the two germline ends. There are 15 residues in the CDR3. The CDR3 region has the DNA TGCAGTGCTAGAGATCCCACGGCGCCGACCTACGAGCAGTACTTC. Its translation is CSARDPTAPTYEQYF.

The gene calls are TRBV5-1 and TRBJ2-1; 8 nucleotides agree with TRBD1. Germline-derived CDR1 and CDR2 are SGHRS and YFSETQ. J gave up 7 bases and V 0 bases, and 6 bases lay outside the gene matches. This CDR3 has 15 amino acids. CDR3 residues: CASSLASDRANEQFF. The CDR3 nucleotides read TGCGCCAGCAGCTTGGCTTCGGACAGGGCGAATGAGCAGTTCTTC.

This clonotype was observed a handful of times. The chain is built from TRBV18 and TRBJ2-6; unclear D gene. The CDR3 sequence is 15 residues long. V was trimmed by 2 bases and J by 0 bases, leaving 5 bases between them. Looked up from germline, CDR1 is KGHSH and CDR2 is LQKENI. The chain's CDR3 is CASSPMGSGANVLTF. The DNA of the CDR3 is TGTGCCAGCTCACCAATGGGCTCTGGGGCCAACGTCCTGACTTTC.

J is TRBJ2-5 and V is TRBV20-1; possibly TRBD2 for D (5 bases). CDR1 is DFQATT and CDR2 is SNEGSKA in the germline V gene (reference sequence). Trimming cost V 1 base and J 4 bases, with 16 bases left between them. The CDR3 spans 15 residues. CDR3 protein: CSARVIELVRETQYF. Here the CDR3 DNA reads TGCAGTGCTAGAGTTATCGAACTAGTGAGAGAGACCCAGTACTTC.

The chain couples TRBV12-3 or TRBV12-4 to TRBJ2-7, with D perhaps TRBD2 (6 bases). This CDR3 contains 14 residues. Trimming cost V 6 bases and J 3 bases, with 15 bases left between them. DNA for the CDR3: TGTGCCAGCAGCCTGAGACTAGTTAGCTACGAGCAGTACTTC. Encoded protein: CASSLRLVSYEQYF.

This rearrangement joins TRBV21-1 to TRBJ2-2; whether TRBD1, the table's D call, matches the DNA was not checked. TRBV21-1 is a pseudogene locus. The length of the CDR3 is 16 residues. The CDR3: CASSNPRVGNTGELFF. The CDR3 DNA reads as TGTGCCAGCAGCAACCCCAGGGTGGGGAACACCGGGGAGCTGTTTTTT.

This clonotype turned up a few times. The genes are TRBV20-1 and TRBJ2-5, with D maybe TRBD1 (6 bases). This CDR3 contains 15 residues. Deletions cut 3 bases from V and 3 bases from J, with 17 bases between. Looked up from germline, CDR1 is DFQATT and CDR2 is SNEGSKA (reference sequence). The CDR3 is CSARGTGIGKETQYF. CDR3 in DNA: TGCAGTGCTAGGGGAACAGGGATCGGAAAAGAGACCCAGTACTTC.

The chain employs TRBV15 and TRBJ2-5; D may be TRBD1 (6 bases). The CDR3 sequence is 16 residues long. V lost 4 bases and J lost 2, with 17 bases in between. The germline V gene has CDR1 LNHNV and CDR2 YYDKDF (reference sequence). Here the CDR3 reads CATSTSRGRGQETQYF. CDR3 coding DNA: TGTGCCACCAGCACCAGCAGGGGTAGGGGACAAGAGACCCAGTACTTC.

Here the CDR3 DNA reads TGTGCCAGCAGCATGCAGGGTTTTTGTACAGATACGCAGTATTTT. This gives the protein CASSMQGFCTDTQYF. The rearrangement links TRBV2 to TRBJ2-3; weak D call: TRBD1 (5 bases). The V end lost 6 bases, the J end lost 3 bases, and 16 bases lay between the germline ends. This CDR3 is built from 15 residues. The germline CDR1 and CDR2 sequences are SNHLY and FYNNEI. Looking up the rest from reference TRBV2 and TRBJ2-3 gives the full variable domain: EPEVTQTPSHQVTQMGQEVILRCVPISNHLYFYWYRQILGQKVEFLVSFYNNEISEKSEIFDDQFSVERPDGSNFTLKIRSTKLEDSAMYFCASSMQGFCTDTQYFGPGTRLTVL.

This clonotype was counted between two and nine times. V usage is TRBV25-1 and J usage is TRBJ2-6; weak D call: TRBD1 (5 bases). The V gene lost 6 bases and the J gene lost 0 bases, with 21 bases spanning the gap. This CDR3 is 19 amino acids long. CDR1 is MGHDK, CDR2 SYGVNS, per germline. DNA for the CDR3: TGTGCCAGCAGCCGAAGTGGTTGGACATCCTCCTCTGGGGCCAACGTCCTGACTTTC. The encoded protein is CASSRSGWTSSSGANVLTF.

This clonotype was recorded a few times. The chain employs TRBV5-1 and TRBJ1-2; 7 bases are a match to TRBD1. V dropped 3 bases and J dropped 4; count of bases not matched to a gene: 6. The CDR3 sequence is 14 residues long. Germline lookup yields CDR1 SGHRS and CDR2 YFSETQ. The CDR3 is CASSSPGTAYGYTF. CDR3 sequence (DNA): TGCGCCAGCAGCTCCCCCGGGACAGCCTATGGCTACACCTTC.

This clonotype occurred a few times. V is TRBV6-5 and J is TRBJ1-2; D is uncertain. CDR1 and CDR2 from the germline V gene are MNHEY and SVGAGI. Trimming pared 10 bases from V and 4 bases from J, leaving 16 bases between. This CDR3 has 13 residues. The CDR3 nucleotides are TGTGCCACCCAAGTCCCAGCCGGCTATGGCTACACCTTC. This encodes CATQVPAGYGYTF.

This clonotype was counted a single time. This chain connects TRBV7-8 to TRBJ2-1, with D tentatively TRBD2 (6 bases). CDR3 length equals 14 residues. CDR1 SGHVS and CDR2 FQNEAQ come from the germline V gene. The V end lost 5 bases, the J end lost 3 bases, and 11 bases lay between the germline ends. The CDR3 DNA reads TGTGCCAGCAGCCCAATGACTAGCTACAATGAGCAGTTCTTC. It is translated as CASSPMTSYNEQFF.

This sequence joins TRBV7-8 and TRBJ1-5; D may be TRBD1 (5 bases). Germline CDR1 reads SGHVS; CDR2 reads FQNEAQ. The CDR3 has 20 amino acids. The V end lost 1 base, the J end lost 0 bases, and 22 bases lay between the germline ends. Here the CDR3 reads CASSLEFSAQGAYSNQPQHF. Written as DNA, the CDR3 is TGTGCCAGCAGCTTAGAATTTTCGGCACAAGGGGCCTATAGCAATCAGCCCCAGCATTTT.

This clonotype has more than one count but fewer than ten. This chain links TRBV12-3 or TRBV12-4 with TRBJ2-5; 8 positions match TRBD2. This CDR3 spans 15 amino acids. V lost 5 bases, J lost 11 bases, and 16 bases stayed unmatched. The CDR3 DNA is TGTGCCAGCAGTCCCCAAGTAGCGGGAATAGGGGAGCAGTACTTC. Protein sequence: CASSPQVAGIGEQYF.

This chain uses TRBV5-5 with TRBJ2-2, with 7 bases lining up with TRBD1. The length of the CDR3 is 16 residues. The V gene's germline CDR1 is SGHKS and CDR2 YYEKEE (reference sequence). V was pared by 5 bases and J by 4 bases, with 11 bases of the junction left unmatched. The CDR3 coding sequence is TGTGCCAGCAGTCCCGTATGGGACAGTTTCACCGGGGAGCTGTTTTTT. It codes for CASSPVWDSFTGELFF.

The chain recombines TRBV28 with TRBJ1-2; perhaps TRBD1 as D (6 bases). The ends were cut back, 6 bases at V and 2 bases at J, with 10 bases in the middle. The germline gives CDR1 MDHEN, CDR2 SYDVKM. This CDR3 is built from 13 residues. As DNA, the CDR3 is TGTGCCAGCAGGGAACAGGGAAACTATGGCTACACCTTC. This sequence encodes CASREQGNYGYTF.

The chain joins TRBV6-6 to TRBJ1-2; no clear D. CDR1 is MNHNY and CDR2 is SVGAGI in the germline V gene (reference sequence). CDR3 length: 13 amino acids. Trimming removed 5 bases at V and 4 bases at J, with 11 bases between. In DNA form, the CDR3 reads TGTGCCAGCAGTGCCCCAGAGGGCTATGGCTACACCTTC. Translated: CASSAPEGYGYTF.

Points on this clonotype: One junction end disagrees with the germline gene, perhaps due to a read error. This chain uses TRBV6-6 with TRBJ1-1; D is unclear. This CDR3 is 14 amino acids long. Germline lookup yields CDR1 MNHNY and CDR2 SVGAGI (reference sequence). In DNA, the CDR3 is TGTGCCAACAGTCGCGGGTTTACGAACACTGAAGCTTTCTTT. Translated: CANSRGFTNTEAFF.